The present entry profiles one TCR beta chain with its context. Antigen: not known. The sample is drawn from a study of T cell responses to AZD1222 COVID-19 vaccine. Overall study context: Investigators merged groups given second doses at roughly 4 or roughly 12 weeks. Study observations and caveats: Clonal diversity was possibly underestimated, and white British individuals and females predominated among donors. Spike-wide vaccine-associated CD4 TCRs dominated at 160-218 and 743-854.

TCRdb's table, derived via immunoSEQ multiplex PCR, lists solely in-frame clones and lacks some. The repertoire holds 150,000 to 200,000 clones, 87% seen once, with about 2.8% in the top ten. Germline lookup yields CDR1 MNHEY and CDR2 SVGAGI. This CDR3 has 11 residues. Trimming shortened V by 11 bases and J by 3 bases, and 10 bases separated the two germline ends. Material: peripheral blood, obtained on day 0 of AZD1222 vaccination. The chain uses TRBV6-5 and TRBJ1-2; D is unresolved. This TCR came from an adult in good health. This CDR3 reads CAPAPDYGYTF. The CDR3 DNA sequence: TGTGCCCCTGCTCCGGACTATGGCTACACCTTC.